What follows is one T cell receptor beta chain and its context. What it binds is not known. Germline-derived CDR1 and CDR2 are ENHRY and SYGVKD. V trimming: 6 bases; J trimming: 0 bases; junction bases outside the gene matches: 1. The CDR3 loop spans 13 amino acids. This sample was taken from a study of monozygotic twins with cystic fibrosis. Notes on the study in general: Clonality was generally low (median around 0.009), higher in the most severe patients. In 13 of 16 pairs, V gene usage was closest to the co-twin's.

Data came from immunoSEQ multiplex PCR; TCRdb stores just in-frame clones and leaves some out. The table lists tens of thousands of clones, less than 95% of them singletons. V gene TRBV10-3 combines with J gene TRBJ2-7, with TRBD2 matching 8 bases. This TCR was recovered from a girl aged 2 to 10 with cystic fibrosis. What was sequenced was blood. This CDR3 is CAISGGDSYEQYF. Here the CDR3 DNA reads TGTGCCATCAGCGGGGGGGACTCCTACGAGCAGTACTTC.